This T cell receptor (beta chain) is from a study of graft-versus-host responses after intestinal transplantation. Study-level background: Anti-thymocyte globulin served as induction for all recipients, who then took tacrolimus and steroids for about 3 years. Findings and limits, study-wide: GvH clones occurred in recipient marrow; some first appeared in ileum or blood.

The plating included around 200,000 irradiated, violet-dye-labeled stimulator cells together with around 200,000 CFSE-labeled responder cells. Germline V CDR1 and CDR2: SQVTM, ANQGSEA. This CDR3 has 12 amino acids. Sequencing was performed with immunoSEQ multiplex PCR; in TCRdb, only in-frame clones are kept and a portion is missing. The profile shows about 8,200 clones, over 25% of them singletons. This clone came up a few times. V usage is TRBV29-1 and J usage is TRBJ2-1; 9 bases match TRBD1. The sample consisted of alloreactive CD4+ T cells from a mixed lymphocyte reaction culture, taken before intestinal transplant. As to subset: CFSE-low proliferating T cells sorted from approximately 6-day pre-transplant mixed lymphocyte reaction (GvH or HvG direction). The receptor was derived from a human patient who received an intestinal transplant. The CDR3 sequence: CSGDRVGNEQFF. The CDR3 bases are TGCAGTGGGGACAGGGTGGGAAATGAGCAGTTCTTC.